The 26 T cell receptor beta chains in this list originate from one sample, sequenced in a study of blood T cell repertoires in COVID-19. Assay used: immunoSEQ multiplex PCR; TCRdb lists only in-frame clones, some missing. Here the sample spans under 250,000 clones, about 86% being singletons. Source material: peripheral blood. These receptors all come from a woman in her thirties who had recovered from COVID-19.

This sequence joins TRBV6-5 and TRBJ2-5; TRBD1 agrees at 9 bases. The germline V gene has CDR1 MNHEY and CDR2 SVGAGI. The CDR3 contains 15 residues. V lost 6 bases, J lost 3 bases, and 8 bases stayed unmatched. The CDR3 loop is CASRDPGQGKETQYF. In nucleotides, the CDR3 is TGTGCCAGCAGGGATCCGGGACAGGGTAAAGAGACCCAGTACTTC.

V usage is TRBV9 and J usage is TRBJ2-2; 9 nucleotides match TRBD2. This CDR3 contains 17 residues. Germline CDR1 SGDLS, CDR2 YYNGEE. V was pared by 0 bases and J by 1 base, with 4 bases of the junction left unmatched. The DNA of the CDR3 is TGTGCCAGCAGCGTAGAGGGACTAGCAGTGAACACCGGGGAGCTGTTTTTT. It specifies CASSVEGLAVNTGELFF. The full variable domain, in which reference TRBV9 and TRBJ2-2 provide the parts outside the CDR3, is DSGVTQTPKHLITATGQRVTLRCSPRSGDLSVYWYQQSLDQGLQFLIQYYNGEERAKGNILERFSAQQFPDLHSELNLSSLELGDSALYFCASSVEGLAVNTGELFFGEGSRLTVL.

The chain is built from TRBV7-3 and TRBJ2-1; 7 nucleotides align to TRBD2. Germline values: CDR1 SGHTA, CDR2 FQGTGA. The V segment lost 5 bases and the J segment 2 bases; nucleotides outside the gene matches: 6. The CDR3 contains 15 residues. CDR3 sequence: CASSMREPPYNEQFF. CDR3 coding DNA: TGTGCCAGCAGCATGCGGGAGCCCCCCTACAATGAGCAGTTCTTC.

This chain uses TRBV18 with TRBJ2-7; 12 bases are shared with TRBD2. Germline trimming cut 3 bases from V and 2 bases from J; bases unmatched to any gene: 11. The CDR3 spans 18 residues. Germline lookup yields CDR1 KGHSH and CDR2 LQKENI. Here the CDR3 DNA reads TGTGCCAGCTCACCTAACCGCGGAGGACTAGCGGGGACCTACGAGCAGTACTTC. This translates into CASSPNRGGLAGTYEQYF.

CDR3 sequence reads: CASSTSSGELFF. DNA of the CDR3: TGTGCCAGCAGCACCAGTTCCGGGGAGCTGTTTTTT. The genes are TRBV12-3 or TRBV12-4 and TRBJ2-2; no reliable D call. Trimming left V 6 bases short and J 6 bases short, with 8 bases between. The CDR3 sequence is 12 residues long.

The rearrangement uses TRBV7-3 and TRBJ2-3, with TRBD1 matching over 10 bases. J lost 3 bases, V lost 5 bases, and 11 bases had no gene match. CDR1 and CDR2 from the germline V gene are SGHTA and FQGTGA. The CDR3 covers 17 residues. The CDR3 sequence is CASSPTGRDRGTDTQYF. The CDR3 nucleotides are TGTGCCAGCAGCCCTACGGGTAGGGACAGGGGTACAGATACGCAGTATTTT.

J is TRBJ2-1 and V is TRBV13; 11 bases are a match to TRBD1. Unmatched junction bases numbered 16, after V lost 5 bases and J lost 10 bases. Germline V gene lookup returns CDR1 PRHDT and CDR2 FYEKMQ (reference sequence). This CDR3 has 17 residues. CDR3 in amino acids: CASSGGQGARGRHEQFF. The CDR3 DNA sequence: TGTGCCAGCAGCGGCGGACAGGGGGCAAGAGGGAGACACGAGCAGTTCTTC.

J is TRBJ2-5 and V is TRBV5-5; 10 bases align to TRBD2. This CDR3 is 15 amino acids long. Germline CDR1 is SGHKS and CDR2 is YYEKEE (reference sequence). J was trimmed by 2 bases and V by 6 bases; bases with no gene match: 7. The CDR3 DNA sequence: TGTGCCAGCATCGGGGGGACTAGCGAGCAAGAGACCCAGTACTTC. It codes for CASIGGTSEQETQYF.

CDR3 region: CASSPYGQGELFF. CDR3 nucleotide sequence: TGTGCCAGCTCACCATACGGACAGGGGGAGCTGTTTTTT. The gene calls are TRBV18 and TRBJ2-2; a possible D gene is TRBD1 (6 bases). V dropped 2 bases and J dropped 8 bases, with 9 bases sitting between them. This CDR3 has 13 residues. Looked up from germline, CDR1 is KGHSH and CDR2 is LQKENI.

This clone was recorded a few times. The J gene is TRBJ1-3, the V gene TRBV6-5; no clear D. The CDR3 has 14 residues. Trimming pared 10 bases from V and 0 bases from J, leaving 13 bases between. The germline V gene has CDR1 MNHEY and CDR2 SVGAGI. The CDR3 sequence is CATRPEPSGNTIYF. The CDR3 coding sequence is TGTGCCACCAGACCCGAGCCCTCTGGAAACACCATATATTTT.

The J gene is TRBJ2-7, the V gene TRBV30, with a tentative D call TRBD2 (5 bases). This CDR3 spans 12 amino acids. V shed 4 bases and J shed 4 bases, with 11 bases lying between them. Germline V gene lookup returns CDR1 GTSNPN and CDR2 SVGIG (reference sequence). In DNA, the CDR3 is TGTGCCTGGACCCGGGAAGTTTACGAGCAGTACTTC. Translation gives CAWTREVYEQYF.

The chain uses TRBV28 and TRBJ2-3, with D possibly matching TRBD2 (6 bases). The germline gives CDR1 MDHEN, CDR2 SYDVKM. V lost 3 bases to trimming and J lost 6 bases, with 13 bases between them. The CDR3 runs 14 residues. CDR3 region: CASSFRGGGDTQYF. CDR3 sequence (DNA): TGTGCCAGCAGTTTTCGGGGAGGAGGGGATACGCAGTATTTT.

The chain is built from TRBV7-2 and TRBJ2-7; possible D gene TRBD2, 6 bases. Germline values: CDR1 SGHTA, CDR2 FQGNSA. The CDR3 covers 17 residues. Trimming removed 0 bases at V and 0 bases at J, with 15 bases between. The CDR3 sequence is CASSLARDSVSSYEQYF. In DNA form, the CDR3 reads TGTGCCAGCAGCTTAGCGCGGGATAGCGTTAGCTCCTACGAGCAGTACTTC.

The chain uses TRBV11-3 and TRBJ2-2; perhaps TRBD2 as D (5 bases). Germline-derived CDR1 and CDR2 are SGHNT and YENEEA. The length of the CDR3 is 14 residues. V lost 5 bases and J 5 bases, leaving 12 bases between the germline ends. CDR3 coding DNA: TGTGCCAGCAGCCCACAGCCGGGGACCGGGGAGCTGTTTTTT. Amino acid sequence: CASSPQPGTGELFF.

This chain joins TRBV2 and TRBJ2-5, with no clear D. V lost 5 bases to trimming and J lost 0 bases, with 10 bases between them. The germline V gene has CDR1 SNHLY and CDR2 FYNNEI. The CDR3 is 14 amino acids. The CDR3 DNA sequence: TGTGCCAGCAGTTCTTTCGGAGACCAAGAGACCCAGTACTTC. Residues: CASSSFGDQETQYF.

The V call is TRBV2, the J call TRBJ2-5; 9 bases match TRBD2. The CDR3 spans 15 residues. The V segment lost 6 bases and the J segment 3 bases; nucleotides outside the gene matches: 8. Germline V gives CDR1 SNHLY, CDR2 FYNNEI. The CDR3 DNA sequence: TGTGCCAGCAGAAGGAAGGCTAGCGGGGAAGAGACCCAGTACTTC. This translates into CASRRKASGEETQYF.

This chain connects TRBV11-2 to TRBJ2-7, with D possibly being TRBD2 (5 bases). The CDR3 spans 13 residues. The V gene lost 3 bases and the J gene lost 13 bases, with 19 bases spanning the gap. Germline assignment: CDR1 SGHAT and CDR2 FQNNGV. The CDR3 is CASSLSLREFGYF. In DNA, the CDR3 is TGTGCCAGCAGCTTGTCCCTCCGGGAATTCGGATACTTC.

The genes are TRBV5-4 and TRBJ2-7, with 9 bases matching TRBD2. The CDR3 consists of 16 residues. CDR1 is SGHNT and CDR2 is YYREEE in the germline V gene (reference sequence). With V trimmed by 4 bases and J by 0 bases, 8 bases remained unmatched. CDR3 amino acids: CASSGGGGRSSYEQYF. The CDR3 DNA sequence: TGTGCCAGCAGCGGCGGGGGGGGGAGGAGCTCCTACGAGCAGTACTTC.

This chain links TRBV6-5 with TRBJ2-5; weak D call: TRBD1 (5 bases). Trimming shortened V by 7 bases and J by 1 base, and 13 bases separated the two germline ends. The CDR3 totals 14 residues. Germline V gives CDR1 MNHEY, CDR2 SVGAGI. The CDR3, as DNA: TGTGCCAGCACCGAAGACAGACCCCAAGAGACCCAGTACTTC. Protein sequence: CASTEDRPQETQYF.

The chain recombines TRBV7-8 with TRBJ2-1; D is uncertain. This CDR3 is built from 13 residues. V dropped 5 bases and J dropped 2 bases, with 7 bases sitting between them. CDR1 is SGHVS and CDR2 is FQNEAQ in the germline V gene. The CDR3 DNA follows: TGTGCCAGCAGCGTTCGGGCCTACAATGAGCAGTTCTTC. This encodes CASSVRAYNEQFF.

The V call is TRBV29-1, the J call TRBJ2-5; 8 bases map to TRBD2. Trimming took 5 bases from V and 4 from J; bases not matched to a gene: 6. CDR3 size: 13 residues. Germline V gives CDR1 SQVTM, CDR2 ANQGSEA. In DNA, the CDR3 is TGCAGCGTTAGCGGGAGAGTTTCAGAGACCCAGTACTTC. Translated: CSVSGRVSETQYF.

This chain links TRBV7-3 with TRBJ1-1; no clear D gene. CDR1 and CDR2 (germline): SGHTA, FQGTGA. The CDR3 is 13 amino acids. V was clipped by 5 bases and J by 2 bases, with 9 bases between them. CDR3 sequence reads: CASSPRGNTEAFF. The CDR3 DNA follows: TGTGCCAGCAGCCCACGGGGAAACACTGAAGCTTTCTTT. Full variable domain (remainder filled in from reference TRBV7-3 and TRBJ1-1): GAGVSQTPSNKVTEKGKYVELRCDPISGHTALYWYRQSLGQGPEFLIYFQGTGAADDSGLPNDRFFAVRPEGSVSTLKIQRTERGDSAVYLCASSPRGNTEAFFGQGTRLTVV.

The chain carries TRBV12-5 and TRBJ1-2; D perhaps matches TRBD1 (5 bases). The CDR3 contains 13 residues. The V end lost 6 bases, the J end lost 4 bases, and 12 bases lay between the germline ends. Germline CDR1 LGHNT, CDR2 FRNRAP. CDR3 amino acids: CASGPQGSYGYTF. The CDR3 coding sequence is TGTGCTAGTGGCCCCCAGGGTAGCTATGGCTACACCTTC.

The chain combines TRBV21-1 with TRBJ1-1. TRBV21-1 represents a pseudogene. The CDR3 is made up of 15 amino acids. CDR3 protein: CASSKPGLGGPEAFF. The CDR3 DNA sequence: TGTGCCAGCAGCAAACCGGGGCTCGGGGGTCCTGAAGCTTTCTTT.

CDR3 coding DNA: TGTGCCAGCAGCTCCCGGGACATTCGTTACAATGAGCAGTTCTTC. This translates into CASSSRDIRYNEQFF. This rearrangement joins TRBV5-4 to TRBJ2-1; D is possibly TRBD1 (6 bases). Trimming removed 3 bases at V and 4 bases at J, with 14 bases between. Germline V CDR1 and CDR2: SGHNT, YYREEE (reference sequence). CDR3 size: 15 residues.

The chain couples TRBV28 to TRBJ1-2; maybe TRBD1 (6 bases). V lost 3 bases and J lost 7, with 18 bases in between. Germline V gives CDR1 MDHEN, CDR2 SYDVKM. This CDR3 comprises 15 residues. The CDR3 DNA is TGTGCCAGCAGTTTCTCCTTACAGGGTACGGGTGGCTACACCTTC. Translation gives CASSFSLQGTGGYTF.